This T cell receptor beta chain was captured in a study of control samples from healthy donors and cancer patients. Only in-frame clones appear in the TCRdb table, and some are missing; sequencing was by immunoSEQ multiplex PCR. The sample holds 110,000 to 150,000 clones; under 90% are singletons and the top ten take less than 5.5%. The germline gives CDR1 SGHNT, CDR2 YYREEE (reference sequence). After removal of 4 bases from V and 3 bases from J, the junction contained 5 bases not matched to a gene. This CDR3 contains 14 residues. Sequenced material: blood. The chain has TRBV5-4 and TRBJ1-1; 8 bases are shared with TRBD1. The receptor was derived from a man aged 25-45 years in good health. The CDR3 here is CASSTQGADTEAFF. The CDR3 DNA reads as TGTGCCAGCAGCACCCAGGGGGCGGACACTGAAGCTTTCTTT.